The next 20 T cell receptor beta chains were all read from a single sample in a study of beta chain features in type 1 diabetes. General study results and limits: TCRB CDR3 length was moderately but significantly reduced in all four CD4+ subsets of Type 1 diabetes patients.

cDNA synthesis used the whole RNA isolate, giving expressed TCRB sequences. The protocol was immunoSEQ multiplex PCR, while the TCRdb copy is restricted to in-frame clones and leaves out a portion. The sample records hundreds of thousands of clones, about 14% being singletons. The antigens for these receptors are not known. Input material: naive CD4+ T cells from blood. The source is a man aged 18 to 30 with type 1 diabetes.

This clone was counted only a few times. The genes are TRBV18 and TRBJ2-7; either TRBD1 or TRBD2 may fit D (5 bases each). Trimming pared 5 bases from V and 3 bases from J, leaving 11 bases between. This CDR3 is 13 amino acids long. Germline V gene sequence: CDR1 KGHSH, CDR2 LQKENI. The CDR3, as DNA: TGTGCCAGCTCATGGGACGAAGACTACGAGCAGTACTTC. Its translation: CASSWDEDYEQYF.

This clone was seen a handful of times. CDR3 amino acids: CATQRGRNYGYTF. The CDR3 DNA sequence: TGTGCCACCCAGAGGGGCAGGAACTATGGCTACACCTTC. This chain joins TRBV6-6 and TRBJ1-2; D possibly corresponds to TRBD1 (5 bases). Germline V lookup: CDR1 MNHNY, CDR2 SVGAGI (reference sequence). V lost 10 bases and J lost 2, with 14 bases in between. The CDR3 is made up of 13 amino acids.

CDR3: CAGPGLTPETQYF. CDR3 nucleotides: TGTGCCGGCCCCGGACTCACCCCAGAGACCCAGTACTTC. This chain connects TRBV30 to TRBJ2-5, with D possibly TRBD2 on 5 matching bases. The germline V and J ends were trimmed by 8 bases and 4 bases, with 17 bases remaining between them. The CDR3 runs 13 residues. Germline values: CDR1 GTSNPN, CDR2 SVGIG (reference sequence).

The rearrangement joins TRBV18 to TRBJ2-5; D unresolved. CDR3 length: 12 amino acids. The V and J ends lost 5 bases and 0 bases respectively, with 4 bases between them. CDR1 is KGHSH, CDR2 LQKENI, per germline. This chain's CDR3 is CASSTYQETQYF. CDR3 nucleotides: TGTGCCAGCTCAACGTACCAAGAGACCCAGTACTTC.

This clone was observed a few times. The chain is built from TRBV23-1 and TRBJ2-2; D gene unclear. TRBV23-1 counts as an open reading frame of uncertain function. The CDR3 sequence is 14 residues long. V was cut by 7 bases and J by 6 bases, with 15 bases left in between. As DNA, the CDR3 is TGCGCCAGCACCGGCGGAGTAGTCCCCGGGGAGCTGTTTTTT. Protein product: CASTGGVVPGELFF.

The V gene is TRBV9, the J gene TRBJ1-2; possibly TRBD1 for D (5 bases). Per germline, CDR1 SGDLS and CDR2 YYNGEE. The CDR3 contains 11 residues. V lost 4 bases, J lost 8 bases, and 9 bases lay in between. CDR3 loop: CASSMKGGYTF. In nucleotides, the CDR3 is TGTGCCAGCAGCATGAAGGGGGGCTACACCTTC. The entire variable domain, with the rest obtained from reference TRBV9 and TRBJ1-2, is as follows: DSGVTQTPKHLITATGQRVTLRCSPRSGDLSVYWYQQSLDQGLQFLIQYYNGEERAKGNILERFSAQQFPDLHSELNLSSLELGDSALYFCASSMKGGYTFGSGTRLTVV.

The CDR3 loop is CSAEGTNEQFF. In nucleotides, the CDR3 is TGCAGTGCTGAGGGAACCAATGAGCAGTTCTTC. The rearrangement uses TRBV20-1 and TRBJ2-1; perhaps TRBD2 as D (5 bases). The germline gives CDR1 DFQATT, CDR2 SNEGSKA (reference sequence). The V gene lost 5 bases and the J gene lost 6 bases, with 8 bases spanning the gap. This CDR3 region has 11 residues.

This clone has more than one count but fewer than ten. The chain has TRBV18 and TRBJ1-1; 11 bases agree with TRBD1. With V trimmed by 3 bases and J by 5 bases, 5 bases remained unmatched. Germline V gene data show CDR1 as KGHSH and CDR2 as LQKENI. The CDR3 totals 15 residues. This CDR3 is CASSPLGQGGTEAFF. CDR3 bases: TGTGCCAGCTCACCGTTGGGACAGGGGGGTACTGAAGCTTTCTTT.

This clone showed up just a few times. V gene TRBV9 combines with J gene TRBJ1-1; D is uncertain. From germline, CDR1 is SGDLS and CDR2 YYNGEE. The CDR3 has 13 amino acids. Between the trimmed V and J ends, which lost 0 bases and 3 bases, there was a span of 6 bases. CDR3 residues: CASSVGVDTEAFF. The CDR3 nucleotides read TGTGCCAGCAGCGTAGGCGTGGACACTGAAGCTTTCTTT.

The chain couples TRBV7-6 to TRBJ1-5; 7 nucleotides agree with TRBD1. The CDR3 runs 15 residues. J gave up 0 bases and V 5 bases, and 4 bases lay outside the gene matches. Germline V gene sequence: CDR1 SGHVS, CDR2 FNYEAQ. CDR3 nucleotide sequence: TGTGCCAGCAGCCTTCAGGGGGGTAGCAATCAGCCCCAGCATTTT. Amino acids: CASSLQGGSNQPQHF.

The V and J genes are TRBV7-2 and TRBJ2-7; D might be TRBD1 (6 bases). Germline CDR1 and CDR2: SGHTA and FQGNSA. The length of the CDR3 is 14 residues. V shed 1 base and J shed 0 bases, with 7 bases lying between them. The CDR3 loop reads CASSLGQASYEQYF. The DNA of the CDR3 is TGTGCCAGCAGCTTAGGACAGGCCTCCTACGAGCAGTACTTC.

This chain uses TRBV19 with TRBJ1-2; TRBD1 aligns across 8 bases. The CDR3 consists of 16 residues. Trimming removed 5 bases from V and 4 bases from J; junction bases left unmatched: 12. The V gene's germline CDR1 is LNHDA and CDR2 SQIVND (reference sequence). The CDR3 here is CASSPITGGRGYGYTF. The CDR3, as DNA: TGTGCCAGTAGTCCCATCACAGGGGGACGCGGCTATGGCTACACCTTC. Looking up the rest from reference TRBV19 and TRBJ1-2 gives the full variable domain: DGGITQSPKYLFRKEGQNVTLSCEQNLNHDAMYWYRQDPGQGLRLIYYSQIVNDFQKGDIAEGYSVSREKKESFPLTVTSAQKNPTAFYLCASSPITGGRGYGYTFGSGTRLTVV.

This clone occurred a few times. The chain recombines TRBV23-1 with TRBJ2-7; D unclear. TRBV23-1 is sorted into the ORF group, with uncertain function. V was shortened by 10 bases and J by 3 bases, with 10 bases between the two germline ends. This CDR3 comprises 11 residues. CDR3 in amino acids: CANSEGYEQYF. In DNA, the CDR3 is TGCGCCAATTCGGAAGGCTACGAGCAGTACTTC.

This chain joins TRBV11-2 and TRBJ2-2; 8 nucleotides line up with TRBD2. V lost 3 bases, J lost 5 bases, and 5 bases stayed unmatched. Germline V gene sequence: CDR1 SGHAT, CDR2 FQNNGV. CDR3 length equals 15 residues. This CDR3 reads CASSFRTSGTGELFF. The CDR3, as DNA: TGTGCCAGCAGCTTTCGTACTAGCGGAACCGGGGAGCTGTTTTTT.

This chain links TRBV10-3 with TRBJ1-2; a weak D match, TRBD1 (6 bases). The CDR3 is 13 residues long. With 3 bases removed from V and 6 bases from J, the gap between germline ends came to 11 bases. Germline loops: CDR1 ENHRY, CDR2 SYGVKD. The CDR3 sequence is CAISDSGEDGYTF. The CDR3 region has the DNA TGTGCCATCAGTGACTCAGGGGAGGATGGCTACACCTTC.

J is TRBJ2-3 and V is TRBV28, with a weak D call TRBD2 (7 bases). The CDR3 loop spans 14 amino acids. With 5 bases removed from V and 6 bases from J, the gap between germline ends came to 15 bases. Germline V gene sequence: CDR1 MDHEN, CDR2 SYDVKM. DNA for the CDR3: TGTGCCAGCAGTCCCGGGGGGCCCCCGGATACGCAGTATTTT. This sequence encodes CASSPGGPPDTQYF.

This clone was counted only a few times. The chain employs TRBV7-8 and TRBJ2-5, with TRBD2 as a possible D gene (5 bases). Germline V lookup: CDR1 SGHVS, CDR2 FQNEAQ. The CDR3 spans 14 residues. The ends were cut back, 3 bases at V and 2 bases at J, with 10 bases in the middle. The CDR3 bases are TGTGCCAGCAGCTTCCGGGGTCAACAAGAGACCCAGTACTTC. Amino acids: CASSFRGQQETQYF.

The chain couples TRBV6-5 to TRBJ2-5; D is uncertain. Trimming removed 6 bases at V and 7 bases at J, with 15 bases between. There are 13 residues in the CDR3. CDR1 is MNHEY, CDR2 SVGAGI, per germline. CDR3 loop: CASRAQGMGTQYF. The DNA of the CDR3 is TGTGCCAGCAGGGCTCAAGGGATGGGGACCCAGTACTTC.

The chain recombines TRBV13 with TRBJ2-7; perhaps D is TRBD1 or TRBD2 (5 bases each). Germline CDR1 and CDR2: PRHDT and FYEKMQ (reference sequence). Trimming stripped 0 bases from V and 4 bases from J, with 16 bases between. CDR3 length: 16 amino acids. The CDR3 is CASSLGPGQERYEQYF. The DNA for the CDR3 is TGTGCCAGCAGCTTAGGCCCGGGGCAGGAGAGATACGAGCAGTACTTC.

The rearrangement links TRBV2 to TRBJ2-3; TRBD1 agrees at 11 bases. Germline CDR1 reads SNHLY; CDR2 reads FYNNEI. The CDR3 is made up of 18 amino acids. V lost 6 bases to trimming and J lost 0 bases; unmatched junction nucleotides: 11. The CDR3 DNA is TGTGCCAGCAGCGCGAGTCTTGGACAGGGGGCCAGCACAGATACGCAGTATTTT. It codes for CASSASLGQGASTDTQYF. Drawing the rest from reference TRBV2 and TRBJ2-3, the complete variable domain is EPEVTQTPSHQVTQMGQEVILRCVPISNHLYFYWYRQILGQKVEFLVSFYNNEISEKSEIFDDQFSVERPDGSNFTLKIRSTKLEDSAMYFCASSASLGQGASTDTQYFGPGTRLTVL.